The 12 T cell receptor beta chains below were found in one sample sequenced in a study of blood T cell repertoires in COVID-19 (dated by TCRdb to the early 2020s). Libraries were constructed by the immunoSEQ multiplex PCR assay. The source is immuneACCESS, and TCRdb retained only in-frame sequences with V and J called. Part of the clones is not carried over; for the studies checked, unresolved V genes explain less than half of this, and the remainder is unexplained. The sample table shows roughly 190,000 clones, and roughly 76% are seen once. Jointly, the top ten make up around 7.9% of the sample. Sequencing was done on a sample of peripheral blood. These receptors were taken from a woman between 45 and 65 years old with active or convalescent COVID-19.

This clone was observed a handful of times. The rearrangement uses TRBV5-1 and TRBJ1-3, with unresolved D. CDR1 is SGHRS and CDR2 is YFSETQ in the germline V gene. This CDR3 region has 16 residues. With 4 bases removed from V and 0 bases from J, the gap between germline ends came to 14 bases. In DNA form, the CDR3 reads TGCGCCAGCAGCCAGAATTGGGAGAGCTCTGGAAACACCATATATTTT. It yields the protein CASSQNWESSGNTIYF.

This chain uses TRBV30 with TRBJ1-1; no clear D gene. Germline CDR1 reads GTSNPN; CDR2 reads SVGIG (reference sequence). CDR3 length: 13 residues. Trimming left V 3 bases short and J 8 bases short, with 16 bases between. This chain's CDR3 is CAWRPFEEVEAFF. CDR3 in DNA: TGTGCCTGGAGACCCTTTGAAGAGGTCGAAGCTTTCTTT.

Only a few counts were recorded for this clone. The chain couples TRBV7-2 to TRBJ1-5; D uncertain. The ends were cut back, 1 base at V and 2 bases at J, with 9 bases in the middle. This CDR3 is built from 15 residues. The germline CDR1 and CDR2 sequences are SGHTA and FQGNSA. The CDR3 here is CASSLELGGNQPQHF. The DNA of the CDR3 is TGTGCCAGCAGCTTAGAACTGGGCGGCAATCAGCCCCAGCATTTT.

The genes are TRBV4-3 and TRBJ1-2; the D gene is possibly TRBD1 (5 bases). CDR3 length: 15 residues. Germline V gene lookup returns CDR1 LGHNA and CDR2 YSLEER. Trimming shortened V by 4 bases and J by 8 bases, and 20 bases separated the two germline ends. The CDR3 DNA reads as TGCGCCAGCAGCCCCGGGGAGGGGTCGGCGGGAGGCTACACCTTC. Translated: CASSPGEGSAGGYTF.

The chain carries TRBV19 and TRBJ1-3, with unresolved D. CDR1 is LNHDA and CDR2 is SQIVND in the germline V gene (reference sequence). Trimming cost V 1 base and J 4 bases, with 11 bases left between them. The CDR3 sequence is 15 residues long. The CDR3 here is CASSIVASLGNTIYF. CDR3 sequence (DNA): TGTGCCAGTAGTATAGTAGCCAGTCTCGGAAACACCATATATTTT.

The chain links TRBV19 to TRBJ1-2, with D possibly TRBD1 on 6 matching bases. Trimming removed 7 bases from V and 7 bases from J, with 13 bases in between. Germline V gene lookup returns CDR1 LNHDA and CDR2 SQIVND (reference sequence). This CDR3 comprises 12 residues. This chain's CDR3 is CASNLGQLGYTF. CDR3 DNA: TGTGCCAGTAACCTTGGACAGCTTGGCTACACCTTC.

This clone was seen only a few times. The chain combines TRBV14 with TRBJ1-4; a possible D gene is TRBD1 (6 bases). In germline, CDR1 is SGHDN, CDR2 FVKESK. V was shortened by 0 bases and J by 8 bases, with 13 bases between the two germline ends. This CDR3 has 15 amino acids. The CDR3 DNA is TGTGCCAGCAGCCAAGACGGGACACGAGAAGAAAAACTGTTTTTT. This gives the protein CASSQDGTREEKLFF.

V gene TRBV4-3 combines with J gene TRBJ1-3; no clear D gene. The germline gives CDR1 LGHNA, CDR2 YSLEER. The CDR3 is 16 residues long. The germline V and J ends were trimmed by 0 bases and 0 bases, with 9 bases remaining between them. The CDR3 bases are TGCGCCAGCAGCCAAGATCGAACAAACTCTGGAAACACCATATATTTT. Amino acids: CASSQDRTNSGNTIYF.

Written as DNA, the CDR3 is TGTGCCAGCAGTTTAAGGACATATACTACAGGGGAGCAGTTCTTC. Amino acids: CASSLRTYTTGEQFF. The chain uses TRBV6-2 or TRBV6-3 and TRBJ2-1; TRBD1 is a possible D gene (6 bases). The V gene lost 4 bases and the J gene lost 10 bases, with 20 bases spanning the gap. This CDR3 contains 15 residues. The V gene's germline CDR1 is MNHEY and CDR2 SVGEGT.

The chain combines TRBV11-2 with TRBJ2-1; no clear D gene. Germline V gives CDR1 SGHAT, CDR2 FQNNGV. CDR3 length: 14 residues. V lost 2 bases to trimming and J lost 3 bases, with 8 bases between them. CDR3 sequence reads: CASSLSTLYNEQFF. The CDR3, as DNA: TGTGCCAGCAGCTTATCGACTCTCTACAATGAGCAGTTCTTC.

This clone was counted a few times. The same CDR3 arises from other DNA sequences in this sample as well. The rearrangement joins TRBV19 to TRBJ1-3; 8 positions agree with TRBD1. This CDR3 contains 14 residues. Germline CDR1 LNHDA, CDR2 SQIVND (reference sequence). With V trimmed by 8 bases and J by 2 bases, 5 bases remained unmatched. CDR3 sequence reads: CASGGTGAGNTIYF. CDR3 bases: TGTGCCAGTGGTGGGACAGGTGCTGGAAACACCATATATTTT.

The chain combines TRBV6-6 with TRBJ1-1, with no clear D. V shed 6 bases and J shed 4 bases, with 12 bases lying between them. Germline V gene lookup returns CDR1 MNHNY and CDR2 SVGAGI (reference sequence). This CDR3 is 13 amino acids long. Here the CDR3 reads CASSRGFGTEAFF. CDR3 coding DNA: TGTGCCAGCAGCCGCGGGTTTGGCACTGAAGCTTTCTTT.